This T cell receptor (beta chain) is from a study of cytomegalovirus exposure and HLA in healthy donors. In the study overall: Later, an analysis reported that the 130 or so validation repertoires had used the same platform as the 550 to 750 first-cohort repertoires. Study results and caveats: In the 95 to 150 validation repertoires, approximately 94% of cluster scores exceeded 0, per a later analysis.

This clone was observed once. The antigen is not known. This CDR3 region has 15 residues. With V trimmed by 1 base and J by 4 bases, 6 bases remained unmatched. From germline, CDR1 is SGHTA and CDR2 FQGNSA. This table comes from immunoSEQ multiplex PCR, and its TCRdb copy is limited to in-frame clones, with some not included. The table records under 80,000 clones, approximately 94% of them present only once. The source of this sequence is a woman between 18 and 29 years old in good health and CMV-seropositive. V gene TRBV7-2 combines with J gene TRBJ1-1, with TRBD1 matching over 7 bases. Sequenced input: PBMCs. CDR3 region: CASSLVTQGGTEAFF. Here the CDR3 DNA reads TGTGCCAGCAGCTTAGTGACTCAGGGGGGCACTGAAGCTTTCTTT.